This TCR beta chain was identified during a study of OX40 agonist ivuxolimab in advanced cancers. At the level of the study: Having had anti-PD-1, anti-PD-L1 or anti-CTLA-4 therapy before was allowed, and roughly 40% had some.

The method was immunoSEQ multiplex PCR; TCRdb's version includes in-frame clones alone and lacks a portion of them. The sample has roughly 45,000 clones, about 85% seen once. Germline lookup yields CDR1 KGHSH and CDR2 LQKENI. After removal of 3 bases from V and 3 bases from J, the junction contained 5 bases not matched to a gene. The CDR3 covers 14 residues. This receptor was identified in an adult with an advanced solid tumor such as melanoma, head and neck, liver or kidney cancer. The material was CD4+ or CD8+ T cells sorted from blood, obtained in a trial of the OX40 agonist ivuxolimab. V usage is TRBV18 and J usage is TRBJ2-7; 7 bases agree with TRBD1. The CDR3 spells CASSPTGILYEQYF. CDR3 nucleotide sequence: TGTGCCAGCTCACCGACAGGGATTCTCTACGAGCAGTACTTC.